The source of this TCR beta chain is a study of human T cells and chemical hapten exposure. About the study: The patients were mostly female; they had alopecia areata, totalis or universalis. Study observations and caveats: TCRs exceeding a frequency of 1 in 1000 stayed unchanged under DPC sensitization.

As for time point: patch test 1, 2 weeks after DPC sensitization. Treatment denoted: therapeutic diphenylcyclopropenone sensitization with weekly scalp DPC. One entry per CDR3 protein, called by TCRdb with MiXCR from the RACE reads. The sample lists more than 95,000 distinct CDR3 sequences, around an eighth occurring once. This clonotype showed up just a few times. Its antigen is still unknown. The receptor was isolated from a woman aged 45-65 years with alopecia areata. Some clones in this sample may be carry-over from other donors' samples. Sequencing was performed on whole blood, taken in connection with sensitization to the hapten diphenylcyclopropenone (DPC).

The CDR3 sequence: CASSLPSRELFF. CDR3 coding DNA: TGTGCCAGCAGCCTGCCCTCCAGAGAGCTGTTTTTT. The chain is built from TRBV3-1 and TRBJ2-2; no firm D call. The CDR3 has 12 residues. Germline V gene data show CDR1 as LGHDT and CDR2 as YNNKEL (reference sequence). V shed 4 bases and J shed 11 bases, with 11 bases lying between them.